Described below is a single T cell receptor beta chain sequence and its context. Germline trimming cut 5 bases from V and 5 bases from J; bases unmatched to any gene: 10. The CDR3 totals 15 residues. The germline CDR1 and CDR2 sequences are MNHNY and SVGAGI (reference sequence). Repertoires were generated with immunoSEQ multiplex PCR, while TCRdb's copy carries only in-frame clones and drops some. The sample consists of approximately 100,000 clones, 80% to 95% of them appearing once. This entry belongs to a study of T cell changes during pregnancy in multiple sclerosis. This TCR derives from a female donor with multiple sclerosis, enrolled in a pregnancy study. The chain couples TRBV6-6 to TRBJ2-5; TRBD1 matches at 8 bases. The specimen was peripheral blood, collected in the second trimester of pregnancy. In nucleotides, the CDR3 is TGTGCCAGCAGTGACCCACAGGGGGGTAGGGAGACCCAGTACTTC. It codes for CASSDPQGGRETQYF.